A selection of T cell receptor beta chains follows, all from one sample in a study of T cells in Graves' hyperthyroidism and ophthalmopathy. Each CDR3 protein is one row after TCRdb ran MiXCR on the multiplex PCR reads. The table shows some 490,000 distinct CDR3 sequences, with roughly a sixth occurring only once. Specimen: blood. These receptors all stem from a woman aged 30 to 39 with Graves' ophthalmopathy. The CDR3 runs from the conserved cysteine through the conserved F or W. The order of the fields is J gene, D gene, CDR3 length, V gene, clone size, CDR3 protein, CDR3 DNA. A D gene is named only where the DNA matches it firmly. Where a row states a size, it is once, few, many or the class of an expanded clone; other rows omit it.

j_call: TRBJ1-4; d_call: TRBD1; cdr3_length: 15; v_call: TRBV4-3; clone_size: many; cdr3_aa: CASSQGWGQNEKLFF; cdr3_nt: TGCGCCAGCAGCCAAGGTTGGGGACAGAATGAAAAACTGTTTTTT
j_call: TRBJ1-4; d_call: NA; cdr3_length: 13; v_call: TRBV20-1; clone_size: NA; cdr3_aa: CSGAKSGGEKLFF; cdr3_nt: TGCAGTGGGGCTAAGTCTGGCGGTGAAAAACTGTTTTTT
j_call: TRBJ2-1; d_call: TRBD2; cdr3_length: 15; v_call: TRBV28; clone_size: many; cdr3_aa: CASSSSGLAGDEQFF; cdr3_nt: TGTGCCAGCAGTTCCTCGGGACTAGCGGGAGATGAGCAGTTCTTC
j_call: TRBJ1-4; d_call: NA; cdr3_length: 15; v_call: TRBV12-3/TRBV12-4; clone_size: many; cdr3_aa: CASSLTGRGSEKLFF; cdr3_nt: TGTGCCAGCAGTCTAACAGGGAGGGGGAGTGAAAAACTGTTTTTT
j_call: TRBJ1-6; d_call: NA; cdr3_length: 14; v_call: TRBV3-1; clone_size: many; cdr3_aa: CASSQVAGDSPLHF; cdr3_nt: TGTGCCAGCAGCCAAGTGGCAGGGGATTCACCCCTCCACTTT
j_call: TRBJ2-7; d_call: TRBD2; cdr3_length: 16; v_call: TRBV19; clone_size: few; cdr3_aa: CASSRTKRDPANEQYF; cdr3_nt: TGTGCCAGTAGTAGGACGAAGCGGGATCCGGCCAACGAGCAGTACTTC
j_call: TRBJ1-1; d_call: NA; cdr3_length: 13; v_call: TRBV7-9; clone_size: many; cdr3_aa: CASSLDSGPEAFF; cdr3_nt: TGTGCCAGCAGCTTAGACTCTGGCCCTGAAGCTTTCTTT
j_call: TRBJ2-1; d_call: TRBD1; cdr3_length: 13; v_call: TRBV11-3; clone_size: many; cdr3_aa: CASSFKGAHEQFF; cdr3_nt: TGTGCCAGCAGTTTTAAGGGGGCCCATGAGCAGTTCTTC
j_call: TRBJ1-2; d_call: NA; cdr3_length: 14; v_call: TRBV20-1; clone_size: NA; cdr3_aa: CSARGAEPNYGYTF; cdr3_nt: TGCAGTGCTAGGGGGGCCGAACCCAACTATGGCTACACCTTC
j_call: TRBJ2-2; d_call: NA; cdr3_length: 13; v_call: TRBV28; clone_size: NA; cdr3_aa: CASPAANTGELFF; cdr3_nt: TGTGCCAGCCCGGCGGCGAACACCGGGGAGCTGTTTTTT
j_call: TRBJ2-5; d_call: NA; cdr3_length: 12; v_call: TRBV2; clone_size: few; cdr3_aa: CASQRVQETQYF; cdr3_nt: TGTGCCAGCCAGAGAGTGCAAGAGACCCAGTACTTC
j_call: TRBJ2-7; d_call: NA; cdr3_length: 16; v_call: TRBV28; clone_size: many; cdr3_aa: CASSSSTTSKVLEQYF; cdr3_nt: TGTGCCAGCAGCTCCTCGACGACCTCGAAAGTCCTCGAGCAGTACTTC
j_call: TRBJ2-7; d_call: NA; cdr3_length: 14; v_call: TRBV20-1; clone_size: many; cdr3_aa: CSARDPQGRYEQYF; cdr3_nt: TGCAGTGCTAGAGATCCGCAGGGGAGGTACGAGCAGTACTTC
j_call: TRBJ1-1; d_call: NA; cdr3_length: 12; v_call: TRBV30; clone_size: many; cdr3_aa: CAFEAGDTEAFF; cdr3_nt: TGTGCCTTCGAGGCAGGGGACACTGAAGCTTTCTTT
j_call: TRBJ2-1; d_call: NA; cdr3_length: 13; v_call: TRBV24-1; clone_size: NA; cdr3_aa: CATSDLDRNEQFF; cdr3_nt: TGTGCCACCAGTGATTTGGACCGGAATGAGCAGTTCTTC
j_call: TRBJ2-3; d_call: TRBD2; cdr3_length: 15; v_call: TRBV30; clone_size: few; cdr3_aa: CAWTSGRPSTDTQYF; cdr3_nt: TGTGCCTGGACTAGCGGGAGGCCTAGCACAGATACGCAGTATTTT
j_call: TRBJ1-5; d_call: NA; cdr3_length: 17; v_call: TRBV7-2; clone_size: many; cdr3_aa: CASSLAWGPYSNQPQHF; cdr3_nt: TGTGCCAGCAGCTTAGCTTGGGGGCCCTATAGCAATCAGCCCCAGCATTTT
j_call: TRBJ2-7; d_call: TRBD2; cdr3_length: 20; v_call: TRBV4-1; clone_size: NA; cdr3_aa: CASSQDWAPGLAGGQYEQYF; cdr3_nt: TGCGCCAGCAGCCAAGATTGGGCTCCGGGACTAGCGGGAGGGCAGTACGAGCAGTACTTC
j_call: TRBJ1-3; d_call: TRBD1; cdr3_length: 13; v_call: TRBV6-1; clone_size: few; cdr3_aa: CASRTGPRNTIYF; cdr3_nt: TGTGCCAGCAGGACAGGGCCCCGAAACACCATATATTTT
j_call: TRBJ2-7; d_call: NA; cdr3_length: 12; v_call: TRBV6-2/TRBV6-3; clone_size: NA; cdr3_aa: CASRDISYEQYF; cdr3_nt: TGTGCCAGCCGGGACATCTCCTACGAGCAGTACTTC
j_call: TRBJ2-1; d_call: TRBD1; cdr3_length: 11; v_call: TRBV14; clone_size: NA; cdr3_aa: CASGTGVEQFF; cdr3_nt: TGTGCCAGCGGCACAGGGGTCGAGCAGTTCTTC
j_call: TRBJ2-7; d_call: NA; cdr3_length: 11; v_call: TRBV30; clone_size: few; cdr3_aa: CACPRGGSQYF; cdr3_nt: TGTGCCTGCCCAAGGGGGGGGTCGCAGTACTTC
j_call: TRBJ1-2; d_call: NA; cdr3_length: 16; v_call: TRBV20-1; clone_size: few; cdr3_aa: CSARDRGWGANYGYTF; cdr3_nt: TGCAGTGCTAGAGATAGGGGCTGGGGAGCTAACTATGGCTACACCTTC
j_call: TRBJ1-3; d_call: TRBD1; cdr3_length: 14; v_call: TRBV18; clone_size: few; cdr3_aa: CASSPTGGRDTIYF; cdr3_nt: TGTGCCAGCTCCCCGACAGGGGGCCGAGACACCATATATTTT
j_call: TRBJ1-1; d_call: NA; cdr3_length: 12; v_call: TRBV29-1; clone_size: NA; cdr3_aa: CSVVTQNTEAFF; cdr3_nt: TGCAGCGTTGTTACCCAGAACACTGAAGCTTTCTTT
j_call: TRBJ2-7; d_call: NA; cdr3_length: 14; v_call: TRBV6-1; clone_size: few; cdr3_aa: CASSAGTTRGEQYF; cdr3_nt: TGTGCCAGCAGCGCCGGGACAACGCGGGGCGAGCAGTACTTC
j_call: TRBJ2-2; d_call: TRBD2; cdr3_length: 15; v_call: TRBV6-2/TRBV6-3; clone_size: NA; cdr3_aa: CASRIAGEVTGELFF; cdr3_nt: TGTGCCAGCAGGATAGCGGGAGAAGTCACCGGGGAGCTGTTTTTT
j_call: TRBJ2-3; d_call: NA; cdr3_length: 13; v_call: TRBV9; clone_size: many; cdr3_aa: CASSVSSSDTQYF; cdr3_nt: TGTGCCAGCAGCGTATCTAGTTCTGATACGCAGTATTTT
j_call: TRBJ2-1; d_call: TRBD2; cdr3_length: 16; v_call: TRBV5-1; clone_size: many; cdr3_aa: CASGNSGSLSVHEQFF; cdr3_nt: TGCGCCAGCGGAAATAGCGGGAGTCTGTCGGTTCATGAGCAGTTCTTC
j_call: TRBJ2-7; d_call: TRBD1; cdr3_length: 16; v_call: TRBV4-2; clone_size: NA; cdr3_aa: CASSQVPGTGPYEQYF; cdr3_nt: TGTGCCAGCAGCCAAGTTCCCGGGACAGGTCCCTACGAGCAGTACTTC
j_call: TRBJ2-5; d_call: NA; cdr3_length: 14; v_call: TRBV5-1; clone_size: NA; cdr3_aa: CASSLGRPKETQYF; cdr3_nt: TGCGCCAGCAGCTTGGGCCGGCCTAAAGAGACCCAGTACTTC
j_call: TRBJ2-1; d_call: NA; cdr3_length: 16; v_call: TRBV5-1; clone_size: many; cdr3_aa: CASSPAGNAPYNEQFF; cdr3_nt: TGCGCCAGCAGCCCTGCGGGTAATGCGCCCTACAATGAGCAGTTCTTC
j_call: TRBJ2-2; d_call: NA; cdr3_length: 16; v_call: TRBV6-1; clone_size: NA; cdr3_aa: CASSGQAGAVTGELFF; cdr3_nt: TGTGCCAGCAGTGGCCAAGCAGGGGCGGTCACCGGGGAGCTGTTTTTT